This T cell receptor (beta chain) was captured in a study of blood T cells in healthy people across ages. Study at large: About one barcoded beta molecule per two T cells was the capture yield of template switching. Study-wide results and caveats: TCR beta diversity correlated strongly with naive T cell percentage.

Russia was home to the donors, healthy Caucasian individuals aged roughly 6 to 100. With a J-beta primer mix and a sample-barcoded 5' primer, a second PCR ran about 7 to 12 cycles. Tags on each cDNA molecule came from a template-switch adaptor with 12 random nucleotides. TCRdb called the 5' RACE reads again in MiXCR, with one record for every CDR3 protein. The repertoire holds under 1 million distinct CDR3 sequences, with 44% as singletons. Note on this clonotype: Antigen: not known.

Sequenced: blood. This TCR came from a man between 60 and 75 years old in good health.

The CDR3 is CASSWKSGGAGETQYF. The CDR3 region has the DNA TGTGCCAGCAGCTGGAAAAGCGGGGGGGCGGGAGAGACCCAGTACTTC. The chain employs TRBV5-6 and TRBJ2-4; 10 positions match TRBD2. The last part of the DNA fits TRBJ2-5 better; the J call may be wrong. Germline assignment: CDR1 SGHDT and CDR2 YYEEEE. The CDR3 is made up of 16 amino acids.